This TCR beta chain was identified in a study of cytomegalovirus exposure and HLA in healthy donors. General study points: A missense variant in DCLRE1C was later tied to TCR beta V- and J-gene trimming. The study put about 180 TCR beta chains on its list as cytomegalovirus-associated.

As to this clone: Antigen: not known.

Amplification used 60 Vbeta primers and 13 Jbeta primers. Sequenced by immunoSEQ multiplex PCR; TCRdb stores in-frame clones only, minus some. Among about 140,000 clones, approximately 70% were seen once, and the ten largest hold approximately 1.6%. The sequenced material came from PBMCs. The receptor comes from a woman aged 25 to 39 in good health and CMV-seronegative.

CDR3 region: CASSWTGGDEQYV. The CDR3 DNA reads TGTGCCAGCAGTTGGACAGGCGGCGACGAGCAGTACGTC. The rearrangement uses TRBV5-5 and TRBJ2-7, with 7 bases matching TRBD1. The CDR3 contains 13 residues. CDR1 and CDR2 from the germline V gene are SGHKS and YYEKEE (reference sequence). The V segment lost 5 bases and the J segment 5 bases; nucleotides outside the gene matches: 7.